One sample yielded the 30 T cell receptor beta chains listed below, sequenced in a study of CD8+ T cells in alopecia areata (dated by TCRdb to the late 2010s). The label giving this sample's time point can be read as: 4 weeks on oral tofacitinib. This sample's treatment or condition label indicates: oral pan-JAK inhibitor, 5-10 mg twice daily. The receptor library was made with the immunoSEQ multiplex PCR assay. RNA was extracted from all samples and reverse transcribed into cDNA as template for TCR sequencing. What TCRdb holds here is the immuneACCESS table cut down to in-frame rearrangements. Part of the clones is not present; checked against another copy, under half of the missing clones reflect an unresolved V gene, and the others are unexplained. In this sample the table shows 90,000 to 100,000 clones, about 64% of which occur a single time. The leading ten clones occupy 15% to 18% of the sample.

Here the sequenced sample was CD8+ T cells sorted from blood, taken at week 4, from a patient treated with tofacitinib. Source of these receptors: a human donor with alopecia areata.

This clone turned up a few times. This chain links TRBV4-3 with TRBJ2-7, with unresolved D. V dropped 2 bases and J dropped 3 bases, with 8 bases sitting between them. Germline V gene sequence: CDR1 LGHNA, CDR2 YSLEER. This CDR3 is built from 13 residues. The CDR3 region has the DNA TGCGCCAGCAGCCAATTTATGGGCTACGAGCAGTACTTC. It yields the protein CASSQFMGYEQYF.

This chain links TRBV7-9 with TRBJ2-7; TRBD1 is a possible D gene (6 bases). The V gene lost 2 bases and the J gene lost 4 bases, with 6 bases spanning the gap. CDR1 SEHNR and CDR2 FQNEAQ come from the germline V gene (reference sequence). This CDR3 is built from 12 residues. The CDR3 here is CASSLQGYEQYF. Here the CDR3 DNA reads TGTGCCAGCAGCTTACAGGGGTACGAGCAGTACTTC. Based on the CDR3 plus reference TRBV7-9 and TRBJ2-7, the full variable domain is DTGVSQNPRHKITKRGQNVTFRCDPISEHNRLYWYRQTLGQGPEFLTYFQNEAQLEKSRLLSDRFSAERPKGSFSTLEIQRTEQGDSAMYLCASSLQGYEQYFGPGTRLTVT.

This clone was picked up many times. The chain recombines TRBV16 with TRBJ2-6; no clear D. The CDR3 is 14 residues long. V was shortened by 4 bases and J by 0 bases, with 4 bases between the two germline ends. Per the germline V gene, CDR1 is KGHSY and CDR2 is FQNENV. The CDR3 region has the DNA TGTGCCAGCAGCCCATACTCTGGGGCCAACGTCCTGACTTTC. Residues: CASSPYSGANVLTF.

The chain carries TRBV6-5 and TRBJ1-1, with no clear D. There are 13 residues in the CDR3. V was cut by 4 bases and J by 1 base, with 7 bases left in between. The germline CDR1 and CDR2 sequences are MNHEY and SVGAGI. In DNA form, the CDR3 reads TGTGCCAGCAGTTTAGTGGGGAACACTGAAGCTTTCTTT. Amino acids: CASSLVGNTEAFF.

The chain carries TRBV5-4 and TRBJ1-2, with TRBD1 as a possible D gene (6 bases). The CDR3 runs to 13 residues. V dropped 4 bases and J dropped 4 bases, with 11 bases sitting between them. The germline gives CDR1 SGHNT, CDR2 YYREEE (reference sequence). The CDR3 DNA follows: TGTGCCAGCAGCCCGAGGGGGGGCTATGGCTACACCTTC. Its translation is CASSPRGGYGYTF.

The chain carries TRBV5-4 and TRBJ1-1, with a tentative D call TRBD1 (5 bases). This CDR3 region has 15 residues. V was cut by 2 bases and J by 5 bases, with 16 bases left in between. Germline lookup yields CDR1 SGHNT and CDR2 YYREEE (reference sequence). The CDR3 sequence: CASSFWGNGGTEAFF. In DNA form, the CDR3 reads TGTGCCAGCAGCTTTTGGGGCAATGGGGGGACTGAAGCTTTCTTT.

The sample holds a few counts of this clone. The J gene is TRBJ2-7, the V gene TRBV6-1, with a possible D match to TRBD1 (5 bases). V gave up 1 base and J gave up 3 bases, with 13 bases separating them. The CDR3 is 15 residues long. The V gene's germline CDR1 is MNHNS and CDR2 SASEGT. CDR3 bases: TGTGCCAGCAGTGAAGAAATCTGGCAGGGCTACGAGCAGTACTTC. It encodes CASSEEIWQGYEQYF.

This sequence joins TRBV27 and TRBJ1-2; 8 bases agree with TRBD1. The CDR3 contains 12 residues. V lost 10 bases and J lost 7; bases outside the gene matches: 8. Germline values: CDR1 MNHEY, CDR2 SMNVEV (reference sequence). In DNA form, the CDR3 reads TGTGCCACCCGACAGGGGATGCGTGGCTACACCTTC. It encodes CATRQGMRGYTF.

The chain links TRBV6-1 to TRBJ2-7, with no clear D. CDR1 is MNHNS, CDR2 SASEGT, per germline. There are 14 residues in the CDR3. Deletions cut 1 base from V and 3 bases from J, with 10 bases between. CDR3 coding DNA: TGTGCCAGCAGTGAAGAGCTAGGGCTCTACGAGCAGTACTTC. Encoded protein: CASSEELGLYEQYF.

The chain links TRBV4-2 to TRBJ2-7; D possibly corresponds to TRBD1 (5 bases). CDR1 and CDR2 from the germline V gene are LGHNA and YNFKEQ. This CDR3 has 13 residues. The ends were cut back, 4 bases at V and 5 bases at J, with 12 bases in the middle. The CDR3 DNA sequence: TGTGCCAGCAGCCCCAGGGTGCTCAACGAGCAGTACTTC. This gives the protein CASSPRVLNEQYF.

This clone is medium-sized. This CDR3 reads CASSRLSGDETQYF. CDR3 sequence (DNA): TGTGCCAGCAGCCGACTTAGTGGGGACGAGACCCAGTACTTC. The J gene is TRBJ2-5, the V gene TRBV5-4; D tentatively fits TRBD1 or TRBD2 (5 bases each). Germline values: CDR1 SGHNT, CDR2 YYREEE (reference sequence). The CDR3 is 14 amino acids. Deletions cut 4 bases from V and 5 bases from J, with 15 bases between.

This sequence joins TRBV13 and TRBJ2-5; TRBD1 matches 10 bases. Germline CDR1 and CDR2: PRHDT and FYEKMQ (reference sequence). The CDR3 totals 13 residues. Unmatched junction bases numbered 4, after V lost 5 bases and J lost 7 bases. CDR3 coding DNA: TGTGCCAGCAGCGGGGACAGGGGAAGGACCCAGTACTTC. Translation: CASSGDRGRTQYF.

V gene TRBV18 combines with J gene TRBJ2-7; 10 bases match TRBD1. Germline CDR1 reads KGHSH; CDR2 reads LQKENI. The CDR3 is made up of 15 amino acids. The junction had 3 bases not matched to a gene; V was cut back by 4 bases and J by 0 bases. The CDR3 region has the DNA TGTGCCAGCTCACAAAGGGACAGGGGCTCCTACGAGCAGTACTTC. The encoded protein is CASSQRDRGSYEQYF.

A few counts support this clone. The V and J genes are TRBV15 and TRBJ1-2; 9 bases align to TRBD1. The V and J ends lost 1 base and 6 bases, in that order; junction bases with no gene match: 3. Germline V gene sequence: CDR1 LNHNV, CDR2 YYDKDF (reference sequence). CDR3 length equals 14 residues. The CDR3 DNA follows: TGTGCCACCAGCAGAGCCGGGACAGGGAATGGCTACACCTTC. Its protein product is CATSRAGTGNGYTF. The whole variable domain, filled in from reference TRBV15 and TRBJ1-2, reads DAMVIQNPRYQVTQFGKPVTLSCSQTLNHNVMYWYQQKSSQAPKLLFHYYDKDFNNEADTPDNFQSRRPNTSFCFLDIRSPGLGDTAMYLCATSRAGTGNGYTFGSGTRLTVV.

The genes are TRBV29-1 and TRBJ2-4; D uncertain. There are 12 residues in the CDR3. With 4 bases removed from V and 1 base from J, the gap between germline ends came to 5 bases. CDR1 is SQVTM, CDR2 ANQGSEA, per germline. CDR3 protein: CSVVGAKNIQYF. The CDR3 DNA follows: TGCAGCGTTGTAGGGGCCAAAAACATTCAGTACTTC.

The chain uses TRBV25-1 and TRBJ1-2, with D unclear. The germline CDR1 and CDR2 sequences are MGHDK and SYGVNS. The CDR3 loop spans 13 amino acids. The germline V and J ends were trimmed by 4 bases and 8 bases, with 14 bases remaining between them. CDR3 nucleotide sequence: TGTGCCAGCAGTGGGATTGCGAGACTCGGCTACACCTTC. Its protein product is CASSGIARLGYTF.

The genes are TRBV4-2 and TRBJ1-5; the D gene is possibly TRBD1 (5 bases). This CDR3 has 16 amino acids. V was cut by 0 bases and J by 7 bases, with 16 bases left in between. Germline V gives CDR1 LGHNA, CDR2 YNFKEQ. CDR3 DNA: TGTGCCAGCAGCCAAGATCGTAGAGGGGAATGGCAGCCCCAGCATTTT. It translates to CASSQDRRGEWQPQHF.

With respect to this clone: An end of the junction differs from the germline gene, which may be a read error. The chain combines TRBV4-1 with TRBJ1-2, with 8 positions matching TRBD1. In germline, CDR1 is MGHRA, CDR2 YSYEKL. CDR3 length: 12 residues. The CDR3 loop reads CASSQGGQGEFF. CDR3 bases: TGCGCCAGCAGCCAAGGTGGACAGGGAGAATTCTTC.

The chain combines TRBV6-6 with TRBJ2-4; the D is unclear. This CDR3 is built from 15 residues. V dropped 0 bases and J dropped 2 bases, with 8 bases sitting between them. Germline CDR1 MNHNY, CDR2 SVGAGI (reference sequence). As DNA, the CDR3 is TGTGCCAGCAGTTACTCGGAGTTACCCAAAAACATTCAGTACTTC. This encodes CASSYSELPKNIQYF.

The V and J genes are TRBV7-9 and TRBJ2-2; no clear D gene. Germline CDR1 SEHNR, CDR2 FQNEAQ (reference sequence). With 2 bases removed from V and 6 bases from J, the gap between germline ends came to 4 bases. The CDR3 runs 12 residues. The chain's CDR3 is CASSLMAGELFF. CDR3 in DNA: TGTGCCAGCAGCTTAATGGCCGGGGAGCTGTTTTTT.

V gene TRBV10-3 combines with J gene TRBJ2-7; perhaps TRBD2 as D (6 bases). This CDR3 has 14 residues. CDR1 ENHRY and CDR2 SYGVKD come from the germline V gene. V was cut by 3 bases and J by 5 bases, with 14 bases left in between. CDR3 region: CAISEPGGVHEQYF. The CDR3 DNA sequence: TGTGCCATCAGTGAACCCGGGGGAGTTCACGAGCAGTACTTC.

This clone was detected only a few times. The V gene is TRBV5-1, the J gene TRBJ2-7, with D perhaps being TRBD1 or TRBD2 (5 bases each). Germline V gene data show CDR1 as SGHRS and CDR2 as YFSETQ. V shed 4 bases and J shed 0 bases, with 17 bases lying between them. There are 16 residues in the CDR3. The CDR3: CASSPLLGTPSYEQYF. In DNA form, the CDR3 reads TGCGCCAGCAGCCCCCTTCTCGGGACCCCCTCCTACGAGCAGTACTTC.

This clone has only a few counts. V is TRBV16 and J is TRBJ1-4; TRBD1 might be the D (5 bases). Germline V gene lookup returns CDR1 KGHSY and CDR2 FQNENV. This CDR3 spans 15 amino acids. Deletions cut 5 bases from V and 3 bases from J, with 13 bases between. Written as DNA, the CDR3 is TGTGCCAGCAGCGAAGGAGGGGAAGCTAATGAAAAACTGTTTTTT. Its protein product is CASSEGGEANEKLFF.

In DNA form, the CDR3 reads TGTGCCAGCAGCTCCCTGCCGGAGAGGCCGGCCTCCTACAATGAGCAGTTCTTC. As protein: CASSSLPERPASYNEQFF. J is TRBJ2-1 and V is TRBV5-6; unclear D gene. The CDR3 is 18 residues long. Per germline, CDR1 SGHDT and CDR2 YYEEEE. V lost 3 bases, J lost 0 bases, and 19 bases lay in between. Combining the CDR3 with reference TRBV5-6 and TRBJ2-1 gives the whole variable domain DAGVTQSPTHLIKTRGQQVTLRCSPKSGHDTVSWYQQALGQGPQFIFQYYEEEERQRGNFPDRFSGHQFPNYSSELNVNALLLGDSALYLCASSSLPERPASYNEQFFGPGTRLTVL.

The chain uses TRBV19 and TRBJ1-2; no firm D call. Trimming took off 3 bases at V and 4 bases at J, with 18 bases between the two ends. The CDR3 totals 16 residues. Germline CDR1 and CDR2: LNHDA and SQIVND (reference sequence). The CDR3 here is CASSIPREGQIYGYTF. The CDR3 DNA reads as TGTGCCAGTAGTATTCCCCGTGAGGGCCAGATCTATGGCTACACCTTC.

The chain links TRBV19 to TRBJ1-5; D gene ambiguous. The length of the CDR3 is 12 residues. Trimming stripped 5 bases from V and 5 bases from J, with 7 bases between. Germline loops: CDR1 LNHDA, CDR2 SQIVND (reference sequence). This CDR3 reads CASSDWDQPQHF. DNA for the CDR3: TGTGCCAGTAGTGATTGGGATCAGCCCCAGCATTTT.

V and J are TRBV5-1 and TRBJ2-1; possibly TRBD2 for D (6 bases). This CDR3 contains 14 residues. Germline CDR1 is SGHRS and CDR2 is YFSETQ. The germline V and J ends were trimmed by 6 bases and 3 bases, with 13 bases remaining between them. DNA of the CDR3: TGCGCCAGCATTGAGGGCGGGGACTACAATGAGCAGTTCTTC. Translated, it gives CASIEGGDYNEQFF.

This clone turned up a few times. The genes are TRBV7-9 and TRBJ2-3; 12 positions match TRBD2. The germline gives CDR1 SEHNR, CDR2 FQNEAQ (reference sequence). The CDR3 spans 15 residues. With 5 bases clipped from V and 3 bases from J, the junction kept 3 bases outside the gene matches. CDR3 DNA sequence: TGTGCCAGCAGCCCTAGCGGGGGGGCGACAGATACGCAGTATTTT. Its translation: CASSPSGGATDTQYF. Using reference TRBV7-9 and TRBJ2-3 for the parts outside the CDR3, the full variable domain is DTGVSQNPRHKITKRGQNVTFRCDPISEHNRLYWYRQTLGQGPEFLTYFQNEAQLEKSRLLSDRFSAERPKGSFSTLEIQRTEQGDSAMYLCASSPSGGATDTQYFGPGTRLTVL.

This chain joins TRBV10-3 and TRBJ1-2; no clear D. The CDR3 runs to 15 residues. V lost 3 bases to trimming and J lost 8 bases, with 19 bases between them. CDR1 and CDR2 (germline): ENHRY, SYGVKD. The CDR3 DNA is TGTGCCATCAGTGATCAGTACGGGCTGAGCAGGGGCTACACCTTC. Its translation is CAISDQYGLSRGYTF.

This chain uses TRBV5-6 with TRBJ2-1; TRBD2 aligns across 8 bases. This CDR3 is 17 amino acids long. With V trimmed by 4 bases and J by 2 bases, 11 bases remained unmatched. In germline, CDR1 is SGHDT, CDR2 YYEEEE. The CDR3 is CASSLFLAGIPYNEQFF. CDR3 in DNA: TGTGCCAGCAGCCTCTTCTTAGCGGGGATCCCCTACAATGAGCAGTTCTTC.